These 25 T cell receptor beta chains were all obtained from the same sample, sequenced in a study of blood T cell repertoires in COVID-19. Libraries were prepared by immunoSEQ multiplex PCR; TCRdb keeps only in-frame clonotypes and omits some of them. The sample has 85,000 to 90,000 clones, approximately 79% seen once. Sequenced sample: peripheral blood. The receptor source for this set is a man between 65 and 85 years old with acute or convalescent COVID-19.

V and J are TRBV6-1 and TRBJ2-3, with D possibly matching TRBD2 (6 bases). The germline V gene has CDR1 MNHNS and CDR2 SASEGT. The length of the CDR3 is 18 residues. V lost 1 base and J 2 bases, leaving 19 bases between the germline ends. DNA for the CDR3: TGTGCCAGCAGTGAAGGGCTCGAATCGGGACTCGTCACAGATACGCAGTATTTT. Translated, it gives CASSEGLESGLVTDTQYF.

This clone was counted a few times. The chain links TRBV3-1 (or the pseudogene TRBV3-2) to TRBJ1-6; tentative D call: TRBD1 (5 bases). This CDR3 comprises 12 residues. V was trimmed by 6 bases and J by 8 bases, leaving 8 bases between them. Germline values: CDR1 LGHDT, CDR2 YNNKEL (reference sequence). In nucleotides, the CDR3 is TGTGCCAGCAGGTTAGGGGATTCACCCCTCCACTTT. It codes for CASRLGDSPLHF.

In this sample, this clone turned up a few times. The chain employs TRBV2 and TRBJ1-6; D is unclear. The CDR3 has 16 residues. Trimming pared 3 bases from V and 0 bases from J, leaving 9 bases between. The V gene's germline CDR1 is SNHLY and CDR2 FYNNEI. In DNA, the CDR3 is TGTGCCAGCAGTGATTATGAGAGCTCCTATAATTCACCCCTCCACTTT. Protein sequence: CASSDYESSYNSPLHF.

The chain has TRBV29-1 and TRBJ2-3; 7 bases are a match to TRBD1. The CDR3 extends over 14 amino acids. V shed 2 bases and J 0 bases; nucleotides not matched to a gene: 2. Germline values: CDR1 SQVTM, CDR2 ANQGSEA. Written as DNA, the CDR3 is TGCAGCGTTGAACCGGACAGGAGCACAGATACGCAGTATTTT. As protein: CSVEPDRSTDTQYF.

The chain links TRBV11-2 to TRBJ2-7, with TRBD1 identical over 12 bases. The CDR3 runs to 15 residues. The V and J ends lost 5 bases and 6 bases, in that order; junction bases with no gene match: 8. CDR1 and CDR2 (germline): SGHAT, FQNNGV. CDR3 in DNA: TGTGCCAGCAGCCTATCCGGGACAGGGGGCCGCGAGCAGTACTTC. It encodes CASSLSGTGGREQYF.

The rearrangement joins TRBV29-1 to TRBJ2-2; D is perhaps TRBD1 (5 bases). CDR3 length: 18 residues. From germline, CDR1 is SQVTM and CDR2 ANQGSEA. V shed 2 bases and J shed 1 base, with 20 bases lying between them. Written as DNA, the CDR3 is TGCAGCGTTGAACTCCGACCCCCCAGGGAAAGGAACACCGGGGAGCTGTTTTTT. Protein sequence: CSVELRPPRERNTGELFF.

This chain uses TRBV5-6 with TRBJ1-1, with D possibly matching TRBD1 (5 bases). The V end lost 2 bases, the J end lost 5 bases, and 13 bases lay between the germline ends. The CDR3 runs to 14 residues. Germline-derived CDR1 and CDR2 are SGHDT and YYEEEE. This CDR3 is CASSFRTTRTEAFF. DNA for the CDR3: TGTGCCAGCAGCTTCCGGACAACCAGGACTGAAGCTTTCTTT.

The chain couples TRBV4-2 to TRBJ1-4, with TRBD1 matching over 9 bases. Germline-derived CDR1 and CDR2 are LGHNA and YNFKEQ. Losses at the gene ends were 4 bases for V and 6 bases for J; bases not matched to a gene: 9. The CDR3 runs to 16 residues. The CDR3 protein is CASSPEGGDRDEKLFF. The DNA of the CDR3 is TGTGCCAGCAGCCCGGAAGGAGGGGACAGGGATGAAAAACTGTTTTTT.

The V gene is TRBV7-6, the J gene TRBJ1-1; possibly TRBD1 for D (5 bases). Trimming removed 5 bases from V and 10 bases from J, with 17 bases in between. The length of the CDR3 is 13 residues. Germline values: CDR1 SGHVS, CDR2 FNYEAQ. The CDR3 here is CASSPRGHVGAFF. In DNA, the CDR3 is TGTGCCAGCAGCCCTAGGGGCCACGTGGGAGCTTTCTTT.

V and J are TRBV28 and TRBJ1-4, with TRBD1 matching over 7 bases. The CDR3 contains 13 residues. V lost 5 bases to trimming and J lost 7 bases; unmatched junction nucleotides: 4. CDR1 MDHEN and CDR2 SYDVKM come from the germline V gene. DNA of the CDR3: TGTGCCAGCAGTGCTAGGGGGCGTGAAAAACTGTTTTTT. Protein sequence: CASSARGREKLFF.

The chain joins TRBV7-9 to TRBJ2-2; D ambiguous. Trimming removed 1 base from V and 7 bases from J, with 7 bases in between. The CDR3 is 13 residues long. CDR1 is SEHNR, CDR2 FQNEAQ, per germline (reference sequence). Here the CDR3 reads CASSLVNGGELFF. Written as DNA, the CDR3 is TGTGCCAGCAGCTTAGTTAACGGCGGGGAGCTGTTTTTT.

J is TRBJ2-1 and V is TRBV3-1 (or the pseudogene TRBV3-2), with a tentative D call TRBD1 (5 bases). Germline V gene sequence: CDR1 LGHDT, CDR2 YNNKEL (reference sequence). The CDR3 totals 13 residues. V lost 3 bases and J lost 9, with 12 bases in between. In DNA form, the CDR3 reads TGTGCCAGCAGCCAGACTCAGGGTGGTGAGCAGTTCTTC. Translation gives CASSQTQGGEQFF.

In its sample, this clone was seen once. V gene TRBV5-4 combines with J gene TRBJ1-1; no clear D. CDR1 SGHNT and CDR2 YYREEE come from the germline V gene (reference sequence). Deletions cut 4 bases from V and 2 bases from J, with 12 bases between. The CDR3 is made up of 14 amino acids. CDR3 in amino acids: CASSLLRGNTEAFF. In DNA form, the CDR3 reads TGTGCCAGCAGCCTTCTTCGCGGTAACACTGAAGCTTTCTTT.

J is TRBJ1-6 and V is TRBV2; a possible D gene is TRBD1 (5 bases). The CDR3 length is 13 residues. With 6 bases removed from V and 8 bases from J, the gap between germline ends came to 11 bases. Per the germline V gene, CDR1 is SNHLY and CDR2 is FYNNEI. CDR3 sequence: CASRVDTYSPLHF. In DNA, the CDR3 is TGTGCCAGCAGAGTGGACACCTATTCACCCCTCCACTTT. The full variable domain, its missing parts supplied by reference TRBV2 and TRBJ1-6, is EPEVTQTPSHQVTQMGQEVILRCVPISNHLYFYWYRQILGQKVEFLVSFYNNEISEKSEIFDDQFSVERPDGSNFTLKIRSTKLEDSAMYFCASRVDTYSPLHFGNGTRLTVT.

The chain uses TRBV19 and TRBJ1-5; 8 bases are a match to TRBD1. The CDR3 has 14 residues. Germline V gene lookup returns CDR1 LNHDA and CDR2 SQIVND (reference sequence). The V gene end was trimmed by 6 bases and the J gene end by 5 bases; junction bases not matched to a gene: 6. The CDR3 sequence is CASRPHRGDQPQHF. Here the CDR3 DNA reads TGTGCCAGTAGACCCCACAGGGGGGATCAGCCCCAGCATTTT. Together with reference TRBV19 and TRBJ1-5, the CDR3 gives the full variable domain: DGGITQSPKYLFRKEGQNVTLSCEQNLNHDAMYWYRQDPGQGLRLIYYSQIVNDFQKGDIAEGYSVSREKKESFPLTVTSAQKNPTAFYLCASRPHRGDQPQHFGDGTRLSIL.

The sample holds a few counts of this clone. The J gene is TRBJ1-5, the V gene TRBV2; 10 bases fit TRBD1. This CDR3 comprises 14 residues. V lost 4 bases to trimming and J lost 7 bases; unmatched junction nucleotides: 4. Germline V gene lookup returns CDR1 SNHLY and CDR2 FYNNEI. The CDR3 loop reads CASSGTGGRQPQHF. CDR3 sequence (DNA): TGTGCCAGCAGTGGGACAGGGGGTCGGCAGCCCCAGCATTTT.

This clone appeared a single time. The chain carries TRBV6-1 and TRBJ2-3; 13 nucleotides match TRBD2. The CDR3 covers 15 residues. Germline trimming cut 3 bases from V and 5 bases from J; bases unmatched to any gene: 2. Germline V gives CDR1 MNHNS, CDR2 SASEGT. The CDR3 DNA reads TGTGCCAGCAGTGAGTGGACTAGCGGGGGAGATACGCAGTATTTT. The encoded protein is CASSEWTSGGDTQYF.

The V call is TRBV14, the J call TRBJ1-5, with unresolved D. The V gene lost 5 bases and the J gene lost 3 bases, with 11 bases spanning the gap. The V gene's germline CDR1 is SGHDN and CDR2 FVKESK. The CDR3 sequence is 14 residues long. The CDR3 DNA sequence: TGTGCCAGCAGCAATTTGGGCTTCAATCAGCCCCAGCATTTT. This codes for CASSNLGFNQPQHF.

The chain combines TRBV2 with TRBJ1-2; 11 bases agree with TRBD1. CDR1 SNHLY and CDR2 FYNNEI come from the germline V gene. V lost 7 bases to trimming and J lost 3 bases; unmatched junction nucleotides: 4. The CDR3 extends over 14 amino acids. The CDR3: CASTRTGGDYGYTF. DNA of the CDR3: TGTGCCAGCACTCGGACAGGGGGCGACTATGGCTACACCTTC. Together with reference TRBV2 and TRBJ1-2, the CDR3 gives the full variable domain: EPEVTQTPSHQVTQMGQEVILRCVPISNHLYFYWYRQILGQKVEFLVSFYNNEISEKSEIFDDQFSVERPDGSNFTLKIRSTKLEDSAMYFCASTRTGGDYGYTFGSGTRLTVV.

This clone was picked up one time. The chain uses TRBV4-1 and TRBJ1-6; D is perhaps TRBD1 (6 bases). CDR3 size: 14 residues. Germline values: CDR1 MGHRA, CDR2 YSYEKL. Trimming left V 3 bases short and J 7 bases short, with 10 bases between. CDR3 bases: TGCGCCAGCAGCCAGGGGCAGGGGAATTCACCCCTCCACTTT. It codes for CASSQGQGNSPLHF.

The J gene is TRBJ2-1, the V gene TRBV5-6; TRBD2 aligns across 10 bases. Per the germline V gene, CDR1 is SGHDT and CDR2 is YYEEEE. V lost 2 bases, J lost 6 bases, and 8 bases stayed unmatched. This CDR3 has 16 residues. CDR3 residues: CASSFASGGPPNEQFF. For the CDR3, the DNA is TGTGCCAGCAGCTTCGCTAGCGGGGGTCCACCCAATGAGCAGTTCTTC.

This clone was counted once. This chain links TRBV12-3 or TRBV12-4 with TRBJ2-7; perhaps TRBD2 as D (5 bases). V was shortened by 3 bases and J by 3 bases, with 9 bases between the two germline ends. This CDR3 is 13 amino acids long. CDR3 DNA: TGTGCCAGCAGTTTCTATCGGGACTACGAGCAGTACTTC. It translates to CASSFYRDYEQYF.

V gene TRBV9 combines with J gene TRBJ2-7; D call uncertain. The CDR3 covers 15 residues. V lost 2 bases and J 0 bases, leaving 12 bases between the germline ends. Per germline, CDR1 SGDLS and CDR2 YYNGEE. The CDR3: CASSVDIYSSYEQYF. CDR3 nucleotides: TGTGCCAGCAGCGTCGACATTTATAGCTCCTACGAGCAGTACTTC.

This clone was picked up a small number of times. The CDR3 protein is CASRGQGEDTQYF. The CDR3 coding sequence is TGTGCCAGCAGGGGACAGGGGGAAGATACGCAGTATTTT. The chain is built from TRBV7-3 and TRBJ2-3, with 11 bases lining up with TRBD1. With V trimmed by 6 bases and J by 5 bases, 1 base remained unmatched. Per germline, CDR1 SGHTA and CDR2 FQGTGA. The CDR3 runs to 13 residues.

The chain couples TRBV7-9 to TRBJ1-5, with 8 nucleotides matching TRBD1. V gave up 5 bases and J gave up 4 bases; unmatched junction bases: 4. The length of the CDR3 is 14 residues. Per germline, CDR1 SEHNR and CDR2 FQNEAQ (reference sequence). CDR3 in DNA: TGTGCCAGCAGCGGGACAGGTTCGAATCAGCCCCAGCATTTT. It is translated as CASSGTGSNQPQHF.